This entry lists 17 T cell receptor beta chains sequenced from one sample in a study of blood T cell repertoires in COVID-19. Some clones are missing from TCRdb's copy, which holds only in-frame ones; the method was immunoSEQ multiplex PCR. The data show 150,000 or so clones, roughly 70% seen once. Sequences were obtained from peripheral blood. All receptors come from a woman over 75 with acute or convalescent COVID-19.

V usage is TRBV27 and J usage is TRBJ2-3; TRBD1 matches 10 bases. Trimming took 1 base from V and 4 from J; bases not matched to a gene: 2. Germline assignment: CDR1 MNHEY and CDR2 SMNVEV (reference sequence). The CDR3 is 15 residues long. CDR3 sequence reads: CASSLLGTGADTQYF. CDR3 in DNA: TGTGCCAGCAGTTTATTGGGGACAGGGGCAGATACGCAGTATTTT.

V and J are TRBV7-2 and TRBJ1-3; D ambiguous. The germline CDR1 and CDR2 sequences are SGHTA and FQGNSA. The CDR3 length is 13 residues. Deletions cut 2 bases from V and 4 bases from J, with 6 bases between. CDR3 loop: CASSLIEGNTIYF. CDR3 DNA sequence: TGTGCCAGCAGCTTAATAGAGGGAAACACCATATATTTT.

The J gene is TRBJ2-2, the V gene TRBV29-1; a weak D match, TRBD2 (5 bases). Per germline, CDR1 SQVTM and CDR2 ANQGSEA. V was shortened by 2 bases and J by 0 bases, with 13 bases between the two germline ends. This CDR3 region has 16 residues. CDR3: CSVESGLTANTGELFF. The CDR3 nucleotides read TGCAGCGTTGAAAGCGGCCTCACGGCGAACACCGGGGAGCTGTTTTTT.

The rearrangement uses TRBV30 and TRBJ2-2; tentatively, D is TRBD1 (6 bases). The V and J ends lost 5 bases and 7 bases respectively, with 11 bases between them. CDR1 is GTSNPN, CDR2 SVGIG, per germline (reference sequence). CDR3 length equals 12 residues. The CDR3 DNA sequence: TGTGCCTGGGGGCAGGGGAGCGGGGAGCTGTTTTTT. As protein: CAWGQGSGELFF.

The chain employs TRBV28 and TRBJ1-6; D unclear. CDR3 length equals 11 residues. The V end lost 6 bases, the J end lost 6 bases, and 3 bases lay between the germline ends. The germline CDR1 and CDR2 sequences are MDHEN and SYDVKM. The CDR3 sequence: CASSSNSPLHF. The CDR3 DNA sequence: TGTGCCAGCAGCAGTAATTCACCCCTCCACTTT.

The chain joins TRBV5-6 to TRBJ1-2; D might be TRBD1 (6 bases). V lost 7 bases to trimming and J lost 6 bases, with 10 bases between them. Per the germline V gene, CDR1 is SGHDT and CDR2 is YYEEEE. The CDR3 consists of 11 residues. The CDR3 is CASGYRDGYTF. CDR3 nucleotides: TGTGCCAGCGGGTACAGGGATGGCTACACCTTC.

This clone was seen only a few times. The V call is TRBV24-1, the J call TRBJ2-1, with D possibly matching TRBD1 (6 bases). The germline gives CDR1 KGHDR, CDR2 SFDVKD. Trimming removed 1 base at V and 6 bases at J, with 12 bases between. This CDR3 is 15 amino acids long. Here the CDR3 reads CATSDFKTGSNEQFF. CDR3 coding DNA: TGTGCCACCAGTGATTTTAAGACAGGTTCCAATGAGCAGTTCTTC.

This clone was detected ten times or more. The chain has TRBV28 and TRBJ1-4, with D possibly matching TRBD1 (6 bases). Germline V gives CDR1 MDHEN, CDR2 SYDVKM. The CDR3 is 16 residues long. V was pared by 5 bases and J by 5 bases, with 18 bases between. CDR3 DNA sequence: TGTGCCAGCAGTCCCGCCCAGGGGCGTACAAATGAAAAACTGTTTTTT. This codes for CASSPAQGRTNEKLFF.

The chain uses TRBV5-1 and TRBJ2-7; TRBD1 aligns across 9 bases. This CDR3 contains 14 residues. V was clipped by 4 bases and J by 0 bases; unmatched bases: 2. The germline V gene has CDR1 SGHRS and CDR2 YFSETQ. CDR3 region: CASSRTGASYEQYF. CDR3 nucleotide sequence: TGCGCCAGCAGCAGGACAGGGGCCTCCTACGAGCAGTACTTC.

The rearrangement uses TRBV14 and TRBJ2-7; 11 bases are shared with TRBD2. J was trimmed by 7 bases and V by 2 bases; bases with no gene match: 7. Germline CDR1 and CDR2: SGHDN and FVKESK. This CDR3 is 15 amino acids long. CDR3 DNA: TGTGCCAGCAGCCAAACTAGCGGGAGAGTGGGGGAGCAGTACTTC. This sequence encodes CASSQTSGRVGEQYF.

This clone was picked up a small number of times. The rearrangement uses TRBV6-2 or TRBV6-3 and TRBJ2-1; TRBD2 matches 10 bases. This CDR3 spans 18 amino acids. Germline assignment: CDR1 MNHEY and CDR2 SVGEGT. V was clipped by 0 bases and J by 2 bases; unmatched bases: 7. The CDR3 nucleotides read TGTGCCAGCAGTTACTCGGGGGGACTAGCGCAAACCTACAATGAGCAGTTCTTC. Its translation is CASSYSGGLAQTYNEQFF.

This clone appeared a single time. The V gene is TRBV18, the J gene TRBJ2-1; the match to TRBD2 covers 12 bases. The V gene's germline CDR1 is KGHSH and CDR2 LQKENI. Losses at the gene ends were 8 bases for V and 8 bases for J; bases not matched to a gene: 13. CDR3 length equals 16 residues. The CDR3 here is CASGPSSGRAIDEQFF. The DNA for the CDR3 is TGTGCCAGCGGACCGTCTAGCGGGAGGGCCATAGATGAGCAGTTCTTC.

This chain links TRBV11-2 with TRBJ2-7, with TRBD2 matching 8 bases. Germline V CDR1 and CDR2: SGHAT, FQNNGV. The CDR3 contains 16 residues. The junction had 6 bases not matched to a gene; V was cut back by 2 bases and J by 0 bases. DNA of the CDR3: TGTGCCAGCAGCTTAATCCGCGGGAGGACCTCCTACGAGCAGTACTTC. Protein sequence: CASSLIRGRTSYEQYF.

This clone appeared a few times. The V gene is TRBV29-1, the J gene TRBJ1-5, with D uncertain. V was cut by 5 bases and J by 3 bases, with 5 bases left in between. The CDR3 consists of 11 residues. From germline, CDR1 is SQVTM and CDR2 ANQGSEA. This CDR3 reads CSVLPNQPQHF. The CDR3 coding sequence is TGCAGCGTTCTTCCCAATCAGCCCCAGCATTTT.

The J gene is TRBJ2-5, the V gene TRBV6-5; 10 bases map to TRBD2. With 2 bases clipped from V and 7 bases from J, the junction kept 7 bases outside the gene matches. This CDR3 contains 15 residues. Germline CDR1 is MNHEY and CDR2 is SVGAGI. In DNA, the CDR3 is TGTGCCAGCAGTTACAAGCGGGGGGGTCAGGTGACCCAGTACTTC. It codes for CASSYKRGGQVTQYF.

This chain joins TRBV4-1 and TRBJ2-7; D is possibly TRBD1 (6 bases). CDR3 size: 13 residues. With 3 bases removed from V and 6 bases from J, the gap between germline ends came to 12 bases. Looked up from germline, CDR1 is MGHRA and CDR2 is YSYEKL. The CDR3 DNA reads TGCGCCAGCAGCCATCTACAGGGTCCCGAGCAGTACTTC. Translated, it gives CASSHLQGPEQYF.

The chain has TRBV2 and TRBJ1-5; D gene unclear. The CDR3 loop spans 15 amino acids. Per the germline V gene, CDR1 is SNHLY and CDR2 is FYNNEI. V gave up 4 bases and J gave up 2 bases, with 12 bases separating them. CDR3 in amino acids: CASSVPYSGNQPQHF. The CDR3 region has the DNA TGTGCCAGCAGTGTCCCATACAGTGGCAATCAGCCCCAGCATTTT.